This passage covers 19 T cell receptor beta chains from one sample sequenced in a study of T cells in Graves' hyperthyroidism and ophthalmopathy. Regions amplified from RNA transcripts were the TCR beta CDR3 regions. HTBI primers drove first-round RT-PCR of the TCR CDR3. TCRdb reanalysed the multiplex PCR reads using MiXCR and keeps one entry per CDR3 protein. The sample lists around 250,000 distinct CDR3 sequences; approximately 24% were seen once. The sequenced material came from blood. The source is a woman aged 40 to 55 with Graves' ophthalmopathy.

This clonotype occurred many times. As DNA, the CDR3 is TGTGCCAGCAGCCCGTCAAGAGGAGGGGGCGCCGACGGGGAGCTGTTTTTT. Its translation is CASSPSRGGGADGELFF. The V call is TRBV4-2, the J call TRBJ2-2; D is possibly TRBD1 (7 bases). This CDR3 region has 17 residues. V was pared by 4 bases and J by 7 bases, with 22 bases between. Germline loops: CDR1 LGHNA, CDR2 YNFKEQ.

This clonotype was detected ten times or more. The V and J genes are TRBV11-2 and TRBJ2-5, with D maybe TRBD1 (6 bases). With 3 bases removed from V and 2 bases from J, the gap between germline ends came to 7 bases. The length of the CDR3 is 13 residues. The germline gives CDR1 SGHAT, CDR2 FQNNGV. The CDR3 sequence: CASSFGQQETQYF. CDR3 DNA sequence: TGTGCCAGCAGCTTCGGACAGCAAGAGACCCAGTACTTC.

This clonotype showed up many times. This sequence joins TRBV27 and TRBJ1-2; D remains unclear. The CDR3 is 13 amino acids. V was pared by 5 bases and J by 6 bases, with 13 bases between. Germline assignment: CDR1 MNHEY and CDR2 SMNVEV (reference sequence). DNA of the CDR3: TGTGCCAGCAGTCAAACCCTCCGGGATGGCTACACCTTC. It is translated as CASSQTLRDGYTF.

The table lists this clonotype with many counts. The CDR3 loop is CSARNPQATTEAFF. The CDR3 coding sequence is TGCAGTGCTAGAAATCCACAGGCGACCACTGAAGCTTTCTTT. V and J are TRBV20-1 and TRBJ1-1, with TRBD1 as a possible D gene (5 bases). With 2 bases removed from V and 4 bases from J, the gap between germline ends came to 14 bases. CDR1 is DFQATT and CDR2 is SNEGSKA in the germline V gene (reference sequence). The CDR3 totals 14 residues.

This clonotype was detected many times. The chain combines TRBV20-1 with TRBJ2-7; no reliable D call. V lost 3 bases, J lost 2 bases, and 14 bases lay in between. The length of the CDR3 is 14 residues. Germline V CDR1 and CDR2: DFQATT, SNEGSKA (reference sequence). CDR3 in amino acids: CSASEVDRAYEQYF. CDR3 in DNA: TGCAGTGCTAGCGAGGTGGACCGTGCCTACGAGCAGTACTTC.

This clonotype was detected ten times or more. The chain joins TRBV7-8 to TRBJ2-7, with 9 bases identical to TRBD1. The CDR3 length is 15 residues. Germline V gene sequence: CDR1 SGHVS, CDR2 FQNEAQ. J was trimmed by 5 bases and V by 3 bases; bases with no gene match: 8. The CDR3: CASSLGQGVIHEQYF. The CDR3 DNA is TGTGCCAGCAGCTTGGGACAGGGCGTAATCCACGAGCAGTACTTC.

The chain has TRBV12-5 and TRBJ1-1; no reliable D call. Germline V gene sequence: CDR1 LGHNT, CDR2 FRNRAP. This CDR3 region has 12 residues. V lost 7 bases and J lost 6, with 12 bases in between. In nucleotides, the CDR3 is TGTGCTAGTGCTATCGACACAGCTGAAGCTTTCTTT. Protein: CASAIDTAEAFF.

Ten or more counts support this clonotype. The rearrangement joins TRBV24-1 to TRBJ1-1; the match to TRBD1 covers 8 bases. V shed 7 bases and J 5 bases; nucleotides not matched to a gene: 5. This CDR3 has 13 residues. Germline values: CDR1 KGHDR, CDR2 SFDVKD. CDR3 protein: CATRRTGQTEAFF. In nucleotides, the CDR3 is TGTGCCACCAGAAGGACAGGGCAAACTGAAGCTTTCTTT.

This clonotype was detected ten times or more. V gene TRBV2 combines with J gene TRBJ2-5; D not resolved. Germline values: CDR1 SNHLY, CDR2 FYNNEI. The CDR3 extends over 12 amino acids. The V end lost 2 bases, the J end lost 4 bases, and 5 bases lay between the germline ends. Written as DNA, the CDR3 is TGTGCCAGCAGTGAATCTGGAGAGACCCAGTACTTC. As protein: CASSESGETQYF.

The chain recombines TRBV28 with TRBJ1-1; D call uncertain. The CDR3 loop spans 14 amino acids. The ends were cut back, 5 bases at V and 0 bases at J, with 10 bases in the middle. Germline V CDR1 and CDR2: MDHEN, SYDVKM. The CDR3 sequence is CASSTMGLNTEAFF. CDR3 DNA sequence: TGTGCCAGCAGTACAATGGGCCTGAACACTGAAGCTTTCTTT.

This clonotype showed up many times. The J gene is TRBJ2-5, the V gene TRBV7-6; the match to TRBD2 covers 7 bases. The V and J ends lost 5 bases and 7 bases, in that order; junction bases with no gene match: 13. Germline CDR1 reads SGHVS; CDR2 reads FNYEAQ. The CDR3 has 15 amino acids. DNA of the CDR3: TGTGCCAGCAGCAAGGCGGGAGACCAGGGAGTGACCCAGTACTTC. Translation: CASSKAGDQGVTQYF.

This clonotype was observed a few times. One base away lies a much larger clone, so this may be a sequencing read error. V gene TRBV30 combines with J gene TRBJ1-1; TRBD1 is a possible D gene (6 bases). This CDR3 has 19 amino acids. Germline lookup yields CDR1 GTSNPN and CDR2 SVGIG (reference sequence). As DNA, the CDR3 is TGTGCCTGGAGTGTATATCAGGGGACTAGGCCCCGCATGAACACTGAAGCTTCCTTT. It is translated as CAWSVYQGTRPRMNTEASF.

This clonotype was counted only a few times. The chain employs TRBV3-1 and TRBJ2-7, with 10 positions matching TRBD1. V lost 3 bases, J lost 3 bases, and 5 bases stayed unmatched. This CDR3 spans 15 amino acids. Per germline, CDR1 LGHDT and CDR2 YNNKEL (reference sequence). The CDR3 nucleotides are TGTGCCAGCAGCCAGGGGACAGGGGCTGGCTACGAGCAGTACTTC. Translating it yields CASSQGTGAGYEQYF.

This clonotype was counted ten times or more. This chain joins TRBV30 and TRBJ1-1; TRBD1 might be the D (5 bases). The CDR3 runs 13 residues. CDR1 is GTSNPN, CDR2 SVGIG, per germline (reference sequence). Trimming shortened V by 1 base and J by 8 bases, and 14 bases separated the two germline ends. CDR3 nucleotide sequence: TGTGCCTGGAGTGGCGGGGGAGGCTCCGAAGCTTTCTTT. As protein: CAWSGGGGSEAFF.

Many counts were recorded for this clonotype. The J gene is TRBJ2-7, the V gene TRBV20-1; 7 bases are shared with TRBD1. The CDR3 is 13 amino acids. Germline trimming cut 0 bases from V and 3 bases from J; bases unmatched to any gene: 2. Germline loops: CDR1 DFQATT, CDR2 SNEGSKA (reference sequence). CDR3 loop: CSARDGTDYEQYF. CDR3 coding DNA: TGCAGTGCTAGAGATGGGACAGACTACGAGCAGTACTTC.

This clonotype was seen repeatedly, ten times or more. V gene TRBV28 combines with J gene TRBJ2-2; D is unclear. Trimming shortened V by 7 bases and J by 6 bases, and 9 bases separated the two germline ends. The CDR3 totals 12 residues. CDR1 and CDR2 (germline): MDHEN, SYDVKM. The CDR3 DNA follows: TGTGCCAGCACCGATTGGGCCGGGGAGCTGTTTTTT. Protein: CASTDWAGELFF. Based on the CDR3 plus reference TRBV28 and TRBJ2-2, the full variable domain is DVKVTQSSRYLVKRTGEKVFLECVQDMDHENMFWYRQDPGLGLRLIYFSYDVKMKEKGDIPEGYSVSREKKERFSLILESASTNQTSMYLCASTDWAGELFFGEGSRLTVL.

This clonotype was seen ten or more times. The chain joins TRBV24-1 to TRBJ2-4; 7 bases match TRBD1. CDR1 is KGHDR and CDR2 is SFDVKD in the germline V gene. The CDR3 is made up of 18 amino acids. The V segment lost 3 bases and the J segment 0 bases; nucleotides outside the gene matches: 10. Here the CDR3 DNA reads TGTGCCACCAGTGATAGTGCACAGGGGTCCCTAGCCAAAAACATTCAGTACTTC. Encoded protein: CATSDSAQGSLAKNIQYF.

This clonotype was detected only a few times. The V and J genes are TRBV28 and TRBJ1-5; 9 bases align to TRBD1. CDR3 size: 15 residues. V lost 7 bases to trimming and J lost 0 bases; unmatched junction nucleotides: 4. Per the germline V gene, CDR1 is MDHEN and CDR2 is SYDVKM. The chain's CDR3 is CASTLQGASNQPQHF. DNA of the CDR3: TGTGCCAGCACCCTACAGGGGGCTAGCAATCAGCCCCAGCATTTT.

Ten or more counts support this clonotype. V usage is TRBV12-3 or TRBV12-4 and J usage is TRBJ1-5; D gene ambiguous. V lost 6 bases, J lost 4 bases, and 13 bases lay in between. This CDR3 comprises 14 residues. CDR3 residues: CASRTASGNQPQHF. DNA for the CDR3: TGTGCCAGCAGAACCGCGTCGGGAAATCAGCCCCAGCATTTT.